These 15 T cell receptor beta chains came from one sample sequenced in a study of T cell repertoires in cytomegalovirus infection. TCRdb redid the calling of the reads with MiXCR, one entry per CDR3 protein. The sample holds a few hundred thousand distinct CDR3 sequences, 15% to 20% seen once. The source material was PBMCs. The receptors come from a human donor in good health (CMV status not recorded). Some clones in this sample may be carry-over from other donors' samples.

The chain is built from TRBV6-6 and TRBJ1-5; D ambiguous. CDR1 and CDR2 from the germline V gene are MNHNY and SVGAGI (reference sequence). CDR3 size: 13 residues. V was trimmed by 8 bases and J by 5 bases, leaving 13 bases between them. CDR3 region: CASAALRDQPQHF. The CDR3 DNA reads TGTGCCAGCGCGGCCTTACGGGATCAGCCCCAGCATTTT.

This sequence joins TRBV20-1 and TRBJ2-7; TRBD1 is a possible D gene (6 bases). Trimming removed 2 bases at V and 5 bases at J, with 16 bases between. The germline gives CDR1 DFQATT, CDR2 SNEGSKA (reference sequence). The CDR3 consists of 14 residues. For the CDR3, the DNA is TGCAGTGCTAGAAAGTCACCACAGGGTGACGAGCAGTACTTC. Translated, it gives CSARKSPQGDEQYF.

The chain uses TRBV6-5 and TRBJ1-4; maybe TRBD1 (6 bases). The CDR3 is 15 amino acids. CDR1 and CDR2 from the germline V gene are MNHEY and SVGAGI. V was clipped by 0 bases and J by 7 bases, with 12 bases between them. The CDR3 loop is CASSYSGRGTEKLFF. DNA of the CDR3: TGTGCCAGCAGTTACTCGGGCAGGGGAACTGAAAAACTGTTTTTT.

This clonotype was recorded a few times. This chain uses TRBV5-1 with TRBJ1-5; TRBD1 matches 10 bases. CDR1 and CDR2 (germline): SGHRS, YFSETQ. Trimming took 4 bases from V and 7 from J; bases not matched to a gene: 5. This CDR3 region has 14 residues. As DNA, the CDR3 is TGCGCCAGCAGCCCGGACAGGGGGTCACAGCCCCAGCATTTT. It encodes CASSPDRGSQPQHF.

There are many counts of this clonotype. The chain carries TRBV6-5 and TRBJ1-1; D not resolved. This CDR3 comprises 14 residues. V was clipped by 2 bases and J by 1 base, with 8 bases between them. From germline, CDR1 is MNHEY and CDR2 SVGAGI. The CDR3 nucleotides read TGTGCCAGCAGTTACGCCCGACAGAACACTGAAGCTTTCTTT. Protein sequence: CASSYARQNTEAFF.

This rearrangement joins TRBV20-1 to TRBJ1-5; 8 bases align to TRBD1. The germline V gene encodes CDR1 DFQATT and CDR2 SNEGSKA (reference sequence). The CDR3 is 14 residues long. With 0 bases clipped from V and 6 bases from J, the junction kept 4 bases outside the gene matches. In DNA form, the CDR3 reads TGCAGTGCTAGAGATTCACAGGGGGGTCAGCCCCAGCATTTT. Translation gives CSARDSQGGQPQHF.

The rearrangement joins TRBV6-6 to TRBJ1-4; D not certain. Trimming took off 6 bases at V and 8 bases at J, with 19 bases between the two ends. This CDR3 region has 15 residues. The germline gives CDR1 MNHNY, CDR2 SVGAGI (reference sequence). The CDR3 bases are TGTGCCAGCAGGACCGCCGGGGAGGGATCCGAAAAACTGTTTTTT. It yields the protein CASRTAGEGSEKLFF.

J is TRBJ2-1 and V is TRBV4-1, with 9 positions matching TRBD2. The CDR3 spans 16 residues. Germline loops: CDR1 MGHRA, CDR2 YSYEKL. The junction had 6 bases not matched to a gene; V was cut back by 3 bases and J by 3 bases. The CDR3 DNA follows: TGCGCCAGCAGCCAGGCCGGGACTAGCCTCTACAATGAGCAGTTCTTC. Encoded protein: CASSQAGTSLYNEQFF.

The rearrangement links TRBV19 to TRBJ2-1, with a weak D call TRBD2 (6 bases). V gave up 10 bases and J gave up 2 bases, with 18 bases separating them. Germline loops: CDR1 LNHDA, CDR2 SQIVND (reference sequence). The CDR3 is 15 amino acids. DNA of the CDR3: TGTGCCACTAGAATCGGACGGGAGACCTACAATGAGCAGTTCTTC. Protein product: CATRIGRETYNEQFF.

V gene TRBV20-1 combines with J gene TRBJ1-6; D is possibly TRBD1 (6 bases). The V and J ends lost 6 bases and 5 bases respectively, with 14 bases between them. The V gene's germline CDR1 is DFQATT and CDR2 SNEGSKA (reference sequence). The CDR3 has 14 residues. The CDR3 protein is CSAKGQTDNSPLHF. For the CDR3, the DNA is TGCAGTGCGAAAGGACAGACAGATAATTCACCCCTCCACTTT.

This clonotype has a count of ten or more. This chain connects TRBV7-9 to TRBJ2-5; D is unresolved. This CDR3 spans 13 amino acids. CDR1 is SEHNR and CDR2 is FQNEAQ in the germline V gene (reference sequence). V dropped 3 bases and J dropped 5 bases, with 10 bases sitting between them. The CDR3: CASSLDPWETQYF. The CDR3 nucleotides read TGTGCCAGCAGCTTGGACCCTTGGGAGACCCAGTACTTC. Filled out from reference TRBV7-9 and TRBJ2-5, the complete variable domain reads DTGVSQNPRHKITKRGQNVTFRCDPISEHNRLYWYRQTLGQGPEFLTYFQNEAQLEKSRLLSDRFSAERPKGSFSTLEIQRTEQGDSAMYLCASSLDPWETQYFGPGTRLLVL.

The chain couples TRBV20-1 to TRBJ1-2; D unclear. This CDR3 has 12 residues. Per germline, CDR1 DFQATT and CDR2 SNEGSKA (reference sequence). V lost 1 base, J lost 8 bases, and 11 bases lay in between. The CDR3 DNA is TGCAGTGCTAGAGGCCGGGCGGAAGGCTACACCTTC. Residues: CSARGRAEGYTF.

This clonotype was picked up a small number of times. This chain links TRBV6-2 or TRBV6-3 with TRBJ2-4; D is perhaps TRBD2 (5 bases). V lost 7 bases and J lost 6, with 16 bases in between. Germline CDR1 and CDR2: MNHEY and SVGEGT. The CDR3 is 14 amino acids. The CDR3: CASMQDGIGNIQYF. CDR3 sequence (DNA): TGTGCCAGCATGCAGGACGGGATCGGAAACATTCAGTACTTC.

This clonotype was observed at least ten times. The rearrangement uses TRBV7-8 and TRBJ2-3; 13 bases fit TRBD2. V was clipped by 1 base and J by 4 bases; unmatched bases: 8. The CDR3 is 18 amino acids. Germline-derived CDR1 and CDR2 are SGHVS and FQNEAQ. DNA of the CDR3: TGTGCCAGCAGCTTAGTATCGAGGACTAGCGGGGGACCAGATACGCAGTATTTT. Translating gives CASSLVSRTSGGPDTQYF.

Here the CDR3 DNA reads TGTGCCATCAGTGAGAACACCTATGGCTACACCTTC. It yields the protein CAISENTYGYTF. This chain uses TRBV10-3 with TRBJ1-2; D not resolved. The germline gives CDR1 ENHRY, CDR2 SYGVKD. The CDR3 covers 12 residues. The V end lost 2 bases, the J end lost 4 bases, and 5 bases lay between the germline ends.